These 29 T cell receptor beta chains share one sample of origin, sequenced in a study of shared clonotypes between healthy human individuals. Naive CD8 cells lacked CD45RO and underwent positive selection for CCR7, leaving out terminally differentiated effector memory CD45RA+ cells. Sequenced by immunoSEQ multiplex PCR; TCRdb stores in-frame clones only, minus some. The table records roughly 2.1 million clones, 90% to 95% of them present only once. Source material: naive CD8+ T cells from PBMCs. Source of these receptors: a man aged 18 to 35 in good health. Some clones in this sample may be carry-over from other donors' samples.

The chain recombines TRBV4-3 with TRBJ2-7; D may be TRBD2 (5 bases). Germline lookup yields CDR1 LGHNA and CDR2 YSLEER. The V and J ends lost 0 bases and 2 bases respectively, with 11 bases between them. This CDR3 contains 15 residues. In DNA form, the CDR3 reads TGCGCCAGCAGCCAAGATACGGGGAGTCCCTACGAGCAGTACTTC. Protein sequence: CASSQDTGSPYEQYF.

Of note for this clone: Other DNA sequences in the same sample also yield this CDR3. V gene TRBV2 combines with J gene TRBJ2-7; D ambiguous. Trimming shortened V by 9 bases and J by 3 bases, and 12 bases separated the two germline ends. Germline V gene lookup returns CDR1 SNHLY and CDR2 FYNNEI. This CDR3 is built from 12 residues. This CDR3 reads CASRDSYYEQYF. In DNA, the CDR3 is TGTGCCAGTCGAGACTCCTACTACGAGCAGTACTTC.

This clone appeared a single time. This chain joins TRBV5-6 and TRBJ2-7; D is undetermined. CDR3 size: 16 residues. Per the germline V gene, CDR1 is SGHDT and CDR2 is YYEEEE. Trimming left V 0 bases short and J 0 bases short, with 13 bases between. The CDR3 nucleotides read TGTGCCAGCAGCTTGGGGGCTAGGGAACCCTCCTACGAGCAGTACTTC. Its protein product is CASSLGAREPSYEQYF. The whole variable domain, filled in from reference TRBV5-6 and TRBJ2-7, reads DAGVTQSPTHLIKTRGQQVTLRCSPKSGHDTVSWYQQALGQGPQFIFQYYEEEERQRGNFPDRFSGHQFPNYSSELNVNALLLGDSALYLCASSLGAREPSYEQYFGPGTRLTVT.

This clone was detected once. The V call is TRBV19, the J call TRBJ1-1; 9 bases map to TRBD1. The CDR3 covers 15 residues. The V gene's germline CDR1 is LNHDA and CDR2 SQIVND (reference sequence). V was clipped by 3 bases and J by 5 bases; unmatched bases: 7. The CDR3: CASSIGGQGWTEAFF. CDR3 nucleotide sequence: TGTGCCAGTAGTATTGGGGGACAGGGTTGGACTGAAGCTTTCTTT.

In DNA form, the CDR3 reads TGTGCCACCAGCAGAGACAGGGGGGGACAAGAGACCCAGTACTTC. This encodes CATSRDRGGQETQYF. The chain links TRBV15 to TRBJ2-5; D possibly matches TRBD1 or TRBD2 (7 bases each). V was trimmed by 0 bases and J by 2 bases, leaving 10 bases between them. This CDR3 contains 15 residues. Germline V gives CDR1 LNHNV, CDR2 YYDKDF (reference sequence).

The J gene is TRBJ2-7, the V gene TRBV4-1; 11 nucleotides match TRBD2. V lost 9 bases and J lost 5; bases outside the gene matches: 12. The length of the CDR3 is 15 residues. Germline V CDR1 and CDR2: MGHRA, YSYEKL. The CDR3 bases are TGCGCCAGGTCTAGCGGGAGGATCCCAGCCCACGAGCAGTACTTC. Its protein product is CARSSGRIPAHEQYF.

This chain joins TRBV12-2 and TRBJ1-3; TRBD1 was called by the table and not checked on the DNA. TRBV12-2 is annotated as a pseudogene. The CDR3 extends over 15 amino acids. CDR3: CASRLGTGWGNTIYF. In DNA, the CDR3 is TGTGCAAGTCGCTTAGGGACAGGGTGGGGAAACACCATATATTTT.

The chain employs TRBV7-9 and TRBJ1-1; 9 bases are shared with TRBD1. The germline gives CDR1 SEHNR, CDR2 FQNEAQ (reference sequence). The length of the CDR3 is 17 residues. J gave up 4 bases and V 1 base, and 10 bases lay outside the gene matches. The CDR3 protein is CASSLGYRGLAGTEAFF. The CDR3, as DNA: TGTGCCAGCAGCTTAGGGTACAGGGGGCTCGCGGGCACTGAAGCTTTCTTT.

The chain has TRBV28 and TRBJ1-4; D is perhaps TRBD1 (6 bases). Trimming stripped 2 bases from V and 0 bases from J, with 16 bases between. This CDR3 spans 18 amino acids. Germline lookup yields CDR1 MDHEN and CDR2 SYDVKM. This CDR3 is CASSLRFRGASTNEKLFF. The DNA for the CDR3 is TGTGCCAGCAGTTTACGGTTTAGGGGGGCCTCAACTAATGAAAAACTGTTTTTT.

This clone was picked up a small number of times. The chain recombines TRBV28 with TRBJ2-7; D not certain. Germline CDR1 and CDR2: MDHEN and SYDVKM. V was shortened by 3 bases and J by 1 base, with 7 bases between the two germline ends. The length of the CDR3 is 13 residues. The CDR3: CASSFLRSYEQYF. The DNA of the CDR3 is TGTGCCAGCAGTTTTCTCAGGTCCTACGAGCAGTACTTC.

V usage is TRBV28 and J usage is TRBJ2-1, with D possibly matching TRBD1 (5 bases). Germline CDR1 MDHEN, CDR2 SYDVKM. Trimming pared 10 bases from V and 0 bases from J, leaving 13 bases between. CDR3 length: 14 residues. CDR3 residues: CATLGADSYNEQFF. The CDR3 DNA is TGTGCCACCTTAGGGGCGGACTCCTACAATGAGCAGTTCTTC.

The table lists this clone with a count of one. V usage is TRBV14 and J usage is TRBJ1-2; D is uncertain. The germline V gene encodes CDR1 SGHDN and CDR2 FVKESK. The CDR3 is 13 residues long. Trimming took off 1 base at V and 6 bases at J, with 9 bases between the two ends. The CDR3 DNA is TGTGCCAGCAGCCAAGGAGGAAATCATGGCTACACCTTC. Translating gives CASSQGGNHGYTF.

The chain links TRBV5-6 to TRBJ2-1; 7 bases line up with TRBD2. With V trimmed by 0 bases and J by 2 bases, 5 bases remained unmatched. The CDR3 has 16 amino acids. The V gene's germline CDR1 is SGHDT and CDR2 YYEEEE. Here the CDR3 DNA reads TGTGCCAGCAGCTTGGAGAGGGAGGGCGCCTACAATGAGCAGTTCTTC. It encodes CASSLEREGAYNEQFF.

This chain links TRBV6-1 with TRBJ2-6, with 7 bases lining up with TRBD1. The CDR3 sequence is 20 residues long. Germline CDR1 is MNHNS and CDR2 is SASEGT. After removal of 4 bases from V and 0 bases from J, the junction contained 15 bases not matched to a gene. The CDR3 here is CASSASRQGRGSSGANVLTF. The CDR3 bases are TGTGCCAGCAGTGCCTCCAGACAGGGAAGGGGGAGCTCTGGGGCCAACGTCCTGACTTTC.

The chain has TRBV19 and TRBJ2-2; the D is unclear. Trimming stripped 4 bases from V and 4 bases from J, with 4 bases between. The CDR3 is 12 residues long. CDR1 is LNHDA and CDR2 is SQIVND in the germline V gene (reference sequence). The CDR3 sequence is CASSTLTGELFF. CDR3 DNA sequence: TGTGCCAGTAGTACCCTCACCGGGGAGCTGTTTTTT.

The V call is TRBV7-8, the J call TRBJ1-2, with TRBD1 identical over 9 bases. Looked up from germline, CDR1 is SGHVS and CDR2 is FQNEAQ. The J segment lost 4 bases and the V segment lost 5 bases, leaving 11 bases of the junction unmatched. CDR3 length equals 16 residues. CDR3 in amino acids: CASSTRQGDPVYGYTF. In DNA form, the CDR3 reads TGTGCCAGCAGCACGAGACAGGGGGATCCGGTCTATGGCTACACCTTC.

This clone was counted many times. V gene TRBV4-3 combines with J gene TRBJ2-7, with TRBD1 matching over 9 bases. The CDR3 is 14 residues long. V lost 3 bases and J lost 5; bases outside the gene matches: 5. CDR1 is LGHNA and CDR2 is YSLEER in the germline V gene. The CDR3 protein is CASSQGQGRHEQYF. In nucleotides, the CDR3 is TGCGCCAGCAGCCAGGGACAGGGTCGCCACGAGCAGTACTTC.

This sequence joins TRBV29-1 and TRBJ2-7; the D gene is possibly TRBD1 (6 bases). The CDR3 runs 17 residues. Germline CDR1 reads SQVTM; CDR2 reads ANQGSEA. The V and J ends lost 4 bases and 4 bases respectively, with 26 bases between them. CDR3 residues: CSVAGKHEDRLEYEQYF. The CDR3 DNA reads as TGCAGCGTTGCGGGAAAACACGAGGACAGATTGGAATACGAGCAGTACTTC.

The chain couples TRBV28 to TRBJ2-3; a weak D match, TRBD1 (6 bases). V was cut by 4 bases and J by 4 bases, with 15 bases left in between. Germline V gene sequence: CDR1 MDHEN, CDR2 SYDVKM. The CDR3 extends over 15 amino acids. Here the CDR3 reads CASSYWGTGSDTQYF. CDR3 sequence (DNA): TGTGCCAGCAGTTACTGGGGAACAGGGTCAGATACGCAGTATTTT.

This chain joins TRBV6-1 and TRBJ2-7, with 9 bases that match TRBD1. The ends lost 3 bases at V and 6 bases at J; junction bases unmatched: 9. Germline V gene data show CDR1 as MNHNS and CDR2 as SASEGT. This CDR3 spans 15 amino acids. The CDR3: CASSDTQGAYPEQYF. CDR3 nucleotides: TGTGCCAGCAGTGACACACAGGGGGCCTACCCCGAGCAGTACTTC.

This clone was recorded only once. This chain uses TRBV11-2 with TRBJ1-2, with D unresolved. V was pared by 1 base and J by 7 bases, with 4 bases between. The CDR3 covers 11 residues. The germline V gene has CDR1 SGHAT and CDR2 FQNNGV. The CDR3 DNA reads TGTGCCAGCAGCTTAGGGGTTGGCTACACCTTC. It translates to CASSLGVGYTF.

The chain carries TRBV27 and TRBJ2-3; D is unresolved. In germline, CDR1 is MNHEY, CDR2 SMNVEV (reference sequence). V was cut by 2 bases and J by 6 bases, with 3 bases left in between. The CDR3 has 11 residues. The chain's CDR3 is CASSLRDTQYF. As DNA, the CDR3 is TGTGCCAGCAGTTTAAGGGATACGCAGTATTTT.

The chain carries TRBV7-7 and TRBJ2-1, with TRBD2 identical over 10 bases. The length of the CDR3 is 16 residues. CDR1 is SSHAT and CDR2 is FNYEAQ in the germline V gene (reference sequence). V lost 5 bases and J lost 4; bases outside the gene matches: 8. This CDR3 reads CASSPELAGAYNEQFF. CDR3 nucleotides: TGTGCCAGCAGCCCCGAGCTAGCGGGAGCATACAATGAGCAGTTCTTC.

Here the CDR3 reads CASSRLASHYEQYF. CDR3 in DNA: TGTGCCAGCAGCCGACTAGCGTCACACTACGAGCAGTACTTC. V gene TRBV21-1 combines with J gene TRBJ2-7; the table's D gene call, TRBD2, was not cross checked with the DNA. TRBV21-1 is classified as a pseudogene. The CDR3 has 14 amino acids.

This chain joins TRBV7-2 and TRBJ1-1, with D unresolved. The CDR3 consists of 14 residues. Looked up from germline, CDR1 is SGHTA and CDR2 is FQGNSA. Trimming left V 3 bases short and J 0 bases short, with 8 bases between. The CDR3 loop reads CASSLGWVNTEAFF. As DNA, the CDR3 is TGTGCCAGCAGCTTGGGGTGGGTGAACACTGAAGCTTTCTTT.

The chain uses TRBV7-8 and TRBJ2-7; D uncertain. V lost 5 bases, J lost 2 bases, and 10 bases lay in between. The germline CDR1 and CDR2 sequences are SGHVS and FQNEAQ. This CDR3 is 13 amino acids long. This CDR3 is CASSRDATYEQYF. CDR3 bases: TGTGCCAGCAGCAGAGACGCCACCTACGAGCAGTACTTC.

The count of this clone is one. The gene calls are TRBV30 and TRBJ2-7, with 7 positions matching TRBD2. Trimming removed 3 bases from V and 5 bases from J; junction bases left unmatched: 10. The germline V gene encodes CDR1 GTSNPN and CDR2 SVGIG (reference sequence). The CDR3 has 14 residues. Here the CDR3 reads CAWRAGRVTHEQYF. The CDR3, as DNA: TGTGCCTGGAGAGCGGGGCGCGTTACCCACGAGCAGTACTTC. Full variable domain (remainder filled in from reference TRBV30 and TRBJ2-7): SQTIHQWPATLVQPVGSPLSLECTVEGTSNPNLYWYRQAAGRGLQLLFYSVGIGQISSEVPQNLSASRPQDRQFILSSKKLLLSDSGFYLCAWRAGRVTHEQYFGPGTRLTVT.

V is TRBV28 and J is TRBJ2-7; D is unclear. CDR1 is MDHEN and CDR2 is SYDVKM in the germline V gene. The CDR3 spans 13 residues. Trimming removed 3 bases at V and 7 bases at J, with 13 bases between. The CDR3 sequence is CASSFGSDGEQYF. The CDR3, as DNA: TGTGCCAGCAGTTTTGGCAGCGACGGTGAGCAGTACTTC.

The V and J genes are TRBV18 and TRBJ1-5; tentative D call: TRBD1 (6 bases). Germline V lookup: CDR1 KGHSH, CDR2 LQKENI. This CDR3 region has 16 residues. V lost 5 bases and J 0 bases, leaving 14 bases between the germline ends. CDR3 sequence: CASSDTTDSSNQPQHF. For the CDR3, the DNA is TGTGCCAGCTCAGACACCACGGACAGTAGCAATCAGCCCCAGCATTTT. Variable domain in full (rest from reference TRBV18 and TRBJ1-5): NAGVMQNPRHLVRRRGQEARLRCSPMKGHSHVYWYRQLPEEGLKFMVYLQKENIIDESGMPKERFSAEFPKEGPSILRIQQVVRGDSAAYFCASSDTTDSSNQPQHFGDGTRLSIL.